This T cell receptor (beta chain) comes out of a study of Ad26.COV2.S vaccination and SARS-CoV-2 variants (dated by TCRdb to about 2021). Turning to the overall study: Donors in the vaccine arm were drawn from COV1001, a multicentre, randomized, double-blind, placebo-controlled phase I-IIa trial testing Ad26.COV2.S in healthy adults. The TCR-sequenced set comprised about 32 samples: about 19 Ad26.COV2.S vaccine recipients, 5 placebo recipients and 8 SARS-CoV-2 convalescent individuals. Blinding of investigators to trial group allocation was maintained during experiments and outcome assessment. Ad26.COV2.S was administered intramuscularly at a dose of 5x10^10 or 1x10^11 viral particles, either as one shot or as two shots given 56 days apart. TCRbeta repertoire sequencing was used to assess the specificity and breadth of SARS-CoV-2-reactive T cell receptors after Ad26.COV2.S vaccination. Participants in the trial were split at random into five groups of five each, receiving low-dose or high-dose Ad26.COV2.S once or twice, or else placebo on both occasions. General findings and caveats noted by the study authors: Non-spike TCR breadth was comparable between vaccine and placebo recipients, consistent with the vaccine containing only spike. Spike-specific TCR breadth was higher in Ad26.COV2.S recipients than in placebo recipients (P = 0.0014). The authors noted that total T cell responses may have been underestimated by the TCR breadth and depth analyses. The study lacked the statistical power to compare responses across vaccine doses or regimens. After vaccination, substantial breadth of spike-specific CD8+ and CD4+ T cell responses was reported.

Reading the label with the study, this specimen's treatment or condition is: some 20 received Ad26.COV2.S at low or high dose, single or two shots; five or six received placebo; per-sample allocation not given. Repertoires of vaccine and placebo recipients were sequenced from samples taken on day 63 after the first injection. Between 29 July and 7 August 2020, Cohort 1b enrolled 25 adults aged 18-55 years at one site in Boston, USA. Ad26.COV2.S consisted of a replication-incompetent adenovirus type 26 vector by which a prefusion-stabilized SARS-CoV-2 spike protein from the original Wuhan strain was expressed. TCRbeta CDR3 regions were sequenced with the immunoSEQ Assay. After extraction, genomic DNA underwent amplification by bias-controlled multiplex PCR, followed by high-throughput sequencing. As for how the authors treated the data: To quantify the absolute abundance of every unique TCRbeta CDR3 region, sequences were collapsed and filtered. T cell fraction was estimated by normalization of TCRbeta template counts to usable DNA, with usable DNA being measured through amplification of reference genes present in all nucleated cells. Repertoire TCRs were annotated as SARS-CoV-2-specific when V gene, CDR3 amino acid sequence and J gene were exactly matched to a known reactive TCR set. The reference SARS-CoV-2 TCR set was derived from MIRA and filtered for enrichment in COVID-19-positive ImmuneCODE repertoires, a step that removed public or cross-reactive TCRs. Based on the MIRA antigens, annotated TCRs were further analysed at the level of specific ORF or position within ORF. Breadth was defined as annotated unique rearrangements over total unique productive rearrangements; depth was the summed frequency of those rearrangements. Group comparisons of TCR breadth used two-sided Wilcoxon rank-sum tests. Sourced from immuneACCESS, this table was stored by TCRdb with only in-frame sequences that have V and J called. A share of the clones is absent; for the studies checked, an unresolved V gene accounts for under half, and the remainder has no known explanation. That table is the source of V, J and clone size, and D and trimming were worked out from the DNA. For this sample there are more than 300,000 clones; roughly 80% appear just once. Around 2.2% of the sample goes to the ten largest clones.

Notes on this clone: Its antigen is unknown. Per-nucleotide qualities are absent, and no much larger clonotype sits a single base away.

V sheds 2 bases and J sheds 5 bases, leaving 15 bases between their ends. The CDR3 holds 15 amino acids from the cysteine to the phenylalanine. Of the read, only the CDR3 DNA is kept; its 45 bases are in frame from base 1. From a lookup of the germline V gene, CDR1 and CDR2 are MGHRA and YSYEKL. Recombination joined TRBV4-1 with TRBJ1-1, and TRBD1 may be the D gene, going by 5 matching bases. Sequenced material: peripheral blood, taken in a trial of Ad26.COV2.S vaccine versus placebo. The TCR was taken from a person aged 18 to 65 who received the Ad26.COV2.S COVID-19 vaccine or a placebo. Here is the DNA: TGCGCCAGCAGCCAACCTGCGGGACCCAGAACTGAAGCTTTCTTT. This yields the protein CASSQPAGPRTEAFF.